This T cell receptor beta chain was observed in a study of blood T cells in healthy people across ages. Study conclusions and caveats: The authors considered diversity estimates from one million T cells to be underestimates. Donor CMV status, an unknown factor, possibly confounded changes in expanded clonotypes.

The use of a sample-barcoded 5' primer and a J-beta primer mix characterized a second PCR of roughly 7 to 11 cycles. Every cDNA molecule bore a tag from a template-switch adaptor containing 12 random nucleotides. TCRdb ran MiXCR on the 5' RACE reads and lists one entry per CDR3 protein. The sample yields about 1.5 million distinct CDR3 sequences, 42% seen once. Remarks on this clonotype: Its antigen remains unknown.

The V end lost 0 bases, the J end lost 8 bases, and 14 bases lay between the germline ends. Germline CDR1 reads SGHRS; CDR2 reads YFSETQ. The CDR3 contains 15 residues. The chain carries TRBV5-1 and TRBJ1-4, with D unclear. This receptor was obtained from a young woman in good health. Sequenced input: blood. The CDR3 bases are TGCGCCAGCAGCTTGGGTAGACGGGATTACGAAAAACTGTTTTTT. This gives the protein CASSLGRRDYEKLFF.